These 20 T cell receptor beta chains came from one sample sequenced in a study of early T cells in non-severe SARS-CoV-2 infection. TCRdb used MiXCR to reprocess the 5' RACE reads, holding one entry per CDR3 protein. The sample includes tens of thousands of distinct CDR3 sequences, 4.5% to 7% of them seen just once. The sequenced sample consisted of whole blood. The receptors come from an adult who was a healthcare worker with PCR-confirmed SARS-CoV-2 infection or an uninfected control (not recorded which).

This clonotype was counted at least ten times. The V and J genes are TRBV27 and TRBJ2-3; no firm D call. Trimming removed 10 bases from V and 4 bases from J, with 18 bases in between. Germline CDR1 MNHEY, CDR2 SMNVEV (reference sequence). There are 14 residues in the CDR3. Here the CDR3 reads CATSVVGVADTQYF. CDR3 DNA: TGTGCCACCTCGGTGGTTGGGGTAGCAGATACGCAGTATTTT.

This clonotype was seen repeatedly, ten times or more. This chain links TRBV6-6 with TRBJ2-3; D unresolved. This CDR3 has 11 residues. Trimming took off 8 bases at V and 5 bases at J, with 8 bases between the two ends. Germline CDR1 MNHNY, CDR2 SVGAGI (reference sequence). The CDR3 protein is CASLSVDTQYF. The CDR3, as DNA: TGTGCCAGCTTGTCCGTAGATACGCAGTATTTT.

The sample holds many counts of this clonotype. CDR3: CASSQSTGRHTEAFF. The CDR3 DNA sequence: TGTGCCAGCAGCCAATCGACAGGGCGCCACACTGAAGCTTTCTTT. The chain links TRBV7-3 to TRBJ1-1; 7 bases line up with TRBD1. There are 15 residues in the CDR3. Looked up from germline, CDR1 is SGHTA and CDR2 is FQGTGA. Trimming took 5 bases from V and 3 from J; bases not matched to a gene: 9.

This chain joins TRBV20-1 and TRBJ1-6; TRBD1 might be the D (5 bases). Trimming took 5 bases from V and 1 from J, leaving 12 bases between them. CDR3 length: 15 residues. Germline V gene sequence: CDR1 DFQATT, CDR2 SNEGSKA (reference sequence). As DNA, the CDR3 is TGCAGTGCTCGGACAATGAGGTCCTATAATTCACCCCTCCACTTT. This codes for CSARTMRSYNSPLHF.

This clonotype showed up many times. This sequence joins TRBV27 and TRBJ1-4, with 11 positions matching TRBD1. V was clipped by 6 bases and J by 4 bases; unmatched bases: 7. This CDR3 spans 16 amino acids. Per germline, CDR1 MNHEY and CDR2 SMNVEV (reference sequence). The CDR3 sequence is CASSPGTGGFNEKLFF. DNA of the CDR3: TGTGCCAGCAGCCCCGGGACAGGGGGATTTAATGAAAAACTGTTTTTT.

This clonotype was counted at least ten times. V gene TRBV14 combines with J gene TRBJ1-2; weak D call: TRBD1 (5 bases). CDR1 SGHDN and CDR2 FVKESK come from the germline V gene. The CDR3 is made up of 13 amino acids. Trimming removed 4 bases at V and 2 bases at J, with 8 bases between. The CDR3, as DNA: TGTGCCAGCAGCCCGGGGACGAACTATGGCTACACCTTC. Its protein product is CASSPGTNYGYTF. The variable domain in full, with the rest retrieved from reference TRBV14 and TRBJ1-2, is EAGVTQFPSHSVIEKGQTVTLRCDPISGHDNLYWYRRVMGKEIKFLLHFVKESKQDESGMPNNRFLAERTGGTYSTLKVQPAELEDSGVYFCASSPGTNYGYTFGSGTRLTVV.

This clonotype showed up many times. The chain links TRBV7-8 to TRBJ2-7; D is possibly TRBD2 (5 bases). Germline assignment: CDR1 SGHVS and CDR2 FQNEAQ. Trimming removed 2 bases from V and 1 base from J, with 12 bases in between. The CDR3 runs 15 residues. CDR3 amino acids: CASSLRAGGSYEQYF. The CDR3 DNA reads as TGTGCCAGCAGCTTAAGGGCTGGAGGATCCTACGAGCAGTACTTC.

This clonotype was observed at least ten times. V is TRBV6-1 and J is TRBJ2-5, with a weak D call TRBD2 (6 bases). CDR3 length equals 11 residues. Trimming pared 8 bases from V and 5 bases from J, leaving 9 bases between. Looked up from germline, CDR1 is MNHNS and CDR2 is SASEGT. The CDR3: CASEGRETQYF. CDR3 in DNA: TGTGCCAGCGAGGGGAGGGAGACCCAGTACTTC.

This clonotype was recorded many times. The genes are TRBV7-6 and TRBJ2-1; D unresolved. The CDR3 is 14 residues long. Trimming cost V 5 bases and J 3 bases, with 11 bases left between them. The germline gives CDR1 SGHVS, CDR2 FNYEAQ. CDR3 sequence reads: CASSPNAVYNEQFF. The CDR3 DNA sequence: TGTGCCAGCAGCCCGAATGCAGTCTACAATGAGCAGTTCTTC. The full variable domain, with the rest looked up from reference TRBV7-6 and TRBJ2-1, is GAGVSQSPRYKVTKRGQDVALRCDPISGHVSLYWYRQALGQGPEFLTYFNYEAQQDKSGLPNDRFSAERPEGSISTLTIQRTEQRDSAMYRCASSPNAVYNEQFFGPGTRLTVL.

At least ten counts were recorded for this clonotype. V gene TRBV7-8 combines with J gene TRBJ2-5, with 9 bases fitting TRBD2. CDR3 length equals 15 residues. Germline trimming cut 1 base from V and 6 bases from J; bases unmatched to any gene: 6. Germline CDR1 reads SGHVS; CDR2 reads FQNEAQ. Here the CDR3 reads CASSLVAGTSKTQYF. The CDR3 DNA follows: TGTGCCAGCAGCTTAGTGGCCGGGACTAGCAAGACCCAGTACTTC.

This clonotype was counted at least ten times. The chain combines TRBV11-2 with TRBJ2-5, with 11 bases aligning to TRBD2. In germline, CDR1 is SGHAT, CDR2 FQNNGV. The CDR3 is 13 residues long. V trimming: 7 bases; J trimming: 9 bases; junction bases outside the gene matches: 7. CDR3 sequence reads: CASKLAGEGAQYF. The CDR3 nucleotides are TGTGCCAGCAAACTAGCGGGGGAGGGCGCCCAGTACTTC.

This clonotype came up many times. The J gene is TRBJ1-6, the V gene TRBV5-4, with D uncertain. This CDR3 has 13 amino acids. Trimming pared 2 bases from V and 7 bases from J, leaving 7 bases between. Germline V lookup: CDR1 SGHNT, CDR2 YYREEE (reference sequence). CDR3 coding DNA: TGTGCCAGCAGCTTAGGTGGCAATTCACCCCTCCACTTT. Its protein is CASSLGGNSPLHF. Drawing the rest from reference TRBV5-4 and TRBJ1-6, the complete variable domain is ETGVTQSPTHLIKTRGQQVTLRCSSQSGHNTVSWYQQALGQGPQFIFQYYREEENGRGNFPPRFSGLQFPNYSSELNVNALELDDSALYLCASSLGGNSPLHFGNGTRLTVT.

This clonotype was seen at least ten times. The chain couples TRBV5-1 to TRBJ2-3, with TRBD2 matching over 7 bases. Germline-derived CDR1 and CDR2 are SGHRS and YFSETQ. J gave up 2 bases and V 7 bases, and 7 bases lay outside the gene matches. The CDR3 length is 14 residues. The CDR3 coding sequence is TGCGCCAGCCGCGGGAGAGATACCACAGATACGCAGTATTTT. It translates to CASRGRDTTDTQYF.

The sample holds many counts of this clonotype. DNA of the CDR3: TGTGCCAGCAGCCAAAAGGGCACTGAAGCTTTCTTT. It codes for CASSQKGTEAFF. The chain has TRBV14 and TRBJ1-1; D is uncertain. V lost 2 bases and J 4 bases, leaving 5 bases between the germline ends. CDR3 length: 12 residues. CDR1 and CDR2 (germline): SGHDN, FVKESK.

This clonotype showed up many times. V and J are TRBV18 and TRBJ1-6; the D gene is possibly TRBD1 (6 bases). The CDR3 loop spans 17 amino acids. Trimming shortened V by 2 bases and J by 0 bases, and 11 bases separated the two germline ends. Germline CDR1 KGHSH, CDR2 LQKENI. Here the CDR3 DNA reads TGTGCCAGCTCACCAACAGGGCCAAGCTCCTATAATTCACCCCTCCACTTT. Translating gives CASSPTGPSSYNSPLHF.

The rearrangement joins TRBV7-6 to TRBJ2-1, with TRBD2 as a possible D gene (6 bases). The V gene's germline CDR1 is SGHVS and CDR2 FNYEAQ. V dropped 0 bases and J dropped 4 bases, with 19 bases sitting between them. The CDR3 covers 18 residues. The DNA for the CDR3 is TGTGCCAGCAGCTTAGCCCGTCCGAGGACGGAGGGTTACAATGAGCAGTTCTTC. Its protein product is CASSLARPRTEGYNEQFF.

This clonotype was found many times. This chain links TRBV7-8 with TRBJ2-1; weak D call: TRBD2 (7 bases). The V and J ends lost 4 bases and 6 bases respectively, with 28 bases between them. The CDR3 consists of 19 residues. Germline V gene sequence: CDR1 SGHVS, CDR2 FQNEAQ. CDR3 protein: CASSSLATGAGAPSNEQFF. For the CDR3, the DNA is TGTGCCAGCAGCTCCCTCGCAACGGGGGCGGGAGCCCCTAGCAATGAGCAGTTCTTC.

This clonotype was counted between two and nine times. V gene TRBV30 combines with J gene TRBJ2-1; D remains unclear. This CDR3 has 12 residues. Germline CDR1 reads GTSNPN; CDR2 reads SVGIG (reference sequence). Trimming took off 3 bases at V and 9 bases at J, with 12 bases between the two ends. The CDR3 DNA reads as TGTGCCTGGAGGGATTTGGGCGGTGAGCAGTTCTTC. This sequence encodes CAWRDLGGEQFF.

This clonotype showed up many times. The DNA of the CDR3 is TGTGCCACCAGGGCGTCTAGCTACAATGAGCAGTTCTTC. Its protein is CATRASSYNEQFF. This sequence joins TRBV24-1 and TRBJ2-1; D is uncertain. This CDR3 comprises 13 residues. Germline assignment: CDR1 KGHDR and CDR2 SFDVKD. The germline V and J ends were trimmed by 7 bases and 3 bases, with 9 bases remaining between them.

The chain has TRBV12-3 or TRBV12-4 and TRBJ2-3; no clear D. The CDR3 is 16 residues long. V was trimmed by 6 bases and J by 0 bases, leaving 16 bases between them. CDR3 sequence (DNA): TGTGCCAGCAGGCCTGGACGTATCGCTAGCACAGATACGCAGTATTTT. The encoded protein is CASRPGRIASTDTQYF.